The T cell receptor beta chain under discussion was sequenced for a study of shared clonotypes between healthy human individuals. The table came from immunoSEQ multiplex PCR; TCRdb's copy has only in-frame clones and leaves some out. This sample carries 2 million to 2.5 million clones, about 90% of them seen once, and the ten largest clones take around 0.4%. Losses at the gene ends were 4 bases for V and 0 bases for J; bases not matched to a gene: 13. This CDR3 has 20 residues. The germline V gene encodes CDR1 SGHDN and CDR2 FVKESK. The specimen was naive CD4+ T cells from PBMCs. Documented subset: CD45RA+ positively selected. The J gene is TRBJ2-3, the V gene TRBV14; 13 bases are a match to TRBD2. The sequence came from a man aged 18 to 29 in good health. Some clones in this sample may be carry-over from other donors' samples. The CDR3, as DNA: TGTGCCAGCAGCCCAACCGGACTAGCGGGAGAATGGGCTAGCACAGATACGCAGTATTTT. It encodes CASSPTGLAGEWASTDTQYF.